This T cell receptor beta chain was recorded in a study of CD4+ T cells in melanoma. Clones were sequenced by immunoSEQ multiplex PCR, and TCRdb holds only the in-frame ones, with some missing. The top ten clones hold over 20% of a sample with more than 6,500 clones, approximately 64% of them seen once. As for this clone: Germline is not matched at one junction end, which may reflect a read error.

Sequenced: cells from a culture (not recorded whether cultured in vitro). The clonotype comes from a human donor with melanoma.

The CDR3 nucleotides read TGTGCTAGCAGCTTAGATGTCTCCGGGACTGAAGCTTTCTTT. This encodes CASSLDVSGTEAFF. The chain has TRBV7-7 and TRBJ1-1, with D hard to call. Germline CDR1 is SSHAT and CDR2 is FNYEAQ (reference sequence). The CDR3 contains 14 residues.